This is a list of T cell receptor beta chains from one sample in a study of patients and donors after allogeneic stem cell transplantation. TCRdb re-called the RT-PCR reads through MiXCR, storing one row per CDR3 protein. This repertoire shows 80,000 to 90,000 distinct CDR3 sequences, roughly 48% found once; its top ten account for around 55%. Material for sequencing was blood, either unsorted or a sorted T cell fraction (not recorded which). These receptors all come from a human donor who was either an allogeneic HSCT recipient or a stem cell or donor lymphocyte infusion donor (not recorded which). It is not recorded whose cells these are; they may come from a transplant donor. Each CDR3 is given without its conserved first and last residue.

cdr3_length: 12; v_call: TRBV12-3/TRBV12-4; cdr3_aa: ASSFREESYGYT
cdr3_length: 13; v_call: TRBV27; cdr3_aa: ASSLIAGGTSEAF
cdr3_length: 13; v_call: TRBV7-9; cdr3_aa: ASSFKTGLNTEAF
cdr3_length: 13; v_call: TRBV27; cdr3_aa: ASSRQGHSNQPQH
cdr3_length: 14; v_call: TRBV6-5; cdr3_aa: ASSYSISGATYEQY
cdr3_length: 8; v_call: TRBV20-1; cdr3_aa: SAGPNGYT
cdr3_length: 13; v_call: TRBV6-2/TRBV6-3; cdr3_aa: ASTHKGLLYYEQY
cdr3_length: 12; v_call: TRBV6-1; cdr3_aa: ASRILGAVTEAF
cdr3_length: 15; v_call: TRBV20-1; cdr3_aa: SARNLPAKSLSGEQY
cdr3_length: 14; v_call: TRBV6-5; cdr3_aa: ASSYRTRDRGSGAF
cdr3_length: 13; v_call: TRBV12-3/TRBV12-4; cdr3_aa: ASSPSPRMHSPLH
cdr3_length: 14; v_call: TRBV28; cdr3_aa: ASSLRTGAYNSPLH
cdr3_length: 11; v_call: TRBV6-2/TRBV6-3; cdr3_aa: ASSYLGSQPQH
cdr3_length: 13; v_call: TRBV4-3; cdr3_aa: ASSQAAGGDEKLF
cdr3_length: 12; v_call: TRBV5-1; cdr3_aa: ASSFHRAATGYT
cdr3_length: 13; v_call: TRBV27; cdr3_aa: ASSADRGSNQPQH
cdr3_length: 14; v_call: TRBV11-3; cdr3_aa: ASSLVATGYAGELF
cdr3_length: 12; v_call: TRBV7-9; cdr3_aa: ASSVSRSTYGYT
cdr3_length: 11; v_call: TRBV20-1; cdr3_aa: SARTLPGPEAF
cdr3_length: 11; v_call: TRBV5-6; cdr3_aa: ASSFDLRTEAF
cdr3_length: 14; v_call: TRBV28; cdr3_aa: ASSSSQGQGGDGYT
cdr3_length: 10; v_call: TRBV28; cdr3_aa: ASRGTINEQF
cdr3_length: 10; v_call: TRBV20-1; cdr3_aa: SAGSQELEAF
cdr3_length: 12; v_call: TRBV29-1; cdr3_aa: SGKGSPSHTEAF
cdr3_length: 13; v_call: TRBV4-3; cdr3_aa: ASSPRNLPLYEQY
cdr3_length: 9; v_call: TRBV6-6; cdr3_aa: ASSQGGPQH
cdr3_length: 13; v_call: TRBV6-1; cdr3_aa: ASSLGTKQATEAF
cdr3_length: 11; v_call: TRBV10-1; cdr3_aa: ASTSGRNTEAF
cdr3_length: 14; v_call: TRBV3-1; cdr3_aa: ASSQDSAATNEKLF